This TCR beta chain was observed in a study of T cell responses to AZD1222 COVID-19 vaccine. Study-wide results and caveats: Females made up more of the donors, who were largely white British, and clonal diversity may have come out too low. Close to half of all spike-specific TCRs reportedly target regions of the variants that are unmutated. Recipients of two AZD1222 doses showed rising Spike-specific TCR breadth and depth. CD4 TCRs covered the whole spike, strongest at regions 160-218 and 743-854.

Germline V gene lookup returns CDR1 MDHEN and CDR2 SYDVKM. V shed 5 bases and J 6 bases; nucleotides not matched to a gene: 3. This CDR3 region has 13 residues. With respect to this clone: Its antigen remains unknown.

Profiling relied on immunoSEQ multiplex PCR, and the TCRdb table lists in-frame clones only, not all of them. Of about 120,000 clones in the sample, over 75% were seen once. The chain carries TRBV28 and TRBJ1-5; 8 bases are a match to TRBD1. The TCR comes from an adult in good health. Source: peripheral blood, taken on day 0 of AZD1222 vaccination. The CDR3 reads CASSQGAGQPQHF. In DNA form, the CDR3 reads TGTGCCAGCAGTCAGGGGGCGGGTCAGCCCCAGCATTTT.